The 20 T cell receptor beta chains in this list originate from one sample, sequenced in a study of cytomegalovirus exposure and HLA in healthy donors. The PCR was carried out with 60 Vbeta primers and 13 Jbeta primers. Generated by immunoSEQ multiplex PCR, the TCRdb table keeps only in-frame clones and is missing some. The sample contains about 62,000 clones, 65% to 85% of which appear only once. Sequenced input: PBMCs. The receptors shown here come from a woman in her 30s in good health and CMV-seronegative.

This chain connects TRBV19 to TRBJ1-4, with D possibly TRBD1 on 5 matching bases. The CDR3 covers 14 residues. V lost 3 bases and J lost 4, with 9 bases in between. Germline values: CDR1 LNHDA, CDR2 SQIVND (reference sequence). The CDR3, as DNA: TGTGCCAGTAGTATGGGGCAGATTAATGAAAAACTGTTTTTT. Its translation is CASSMGQINEKLFF.

Turning to this clone: A junction end diverges from the germline sequence, so it may reflect a read error. This chain links TRBV7-7 with TRBJ2-5; 8 bases are shared with TRBD2. The CDR3 is 16 amino acids. From germline, CDR1 is SSHAT and CDR2 FNYEAQ (reference sequence). Here the CDR3 DNA reads TGTGCTAGCAGCTTAGGGGGTCGGGGGGGCGGAGAGACCCAGTACTTC. Translation: CASSLGGRGGGETQYF.

The chain is built from TRBV19 and TRBJ1-3; D is perhaps TRBD1 (5 bases). CDR1 is LNHDA and CDR2 is SQIVND in the germline V gene (reference sequence). The CDR3 consists of 18 residues. Deletions cut 7 bases from V and 2 bases from J, with 24 bases between. The CDR3: CASTEYWGGRRAGNTIYF. CDR3 nucleotide sequence: TGTGCCAGTACCGAATACTGGGGCGGAAGGCGCGCTGGAAACACCATATATTTT.

The V gene is TRBV5-4, the J gene TRBJ2-5; TRBD1 agrees at 8 bases. Gene TRBJ2-7 matches the end of the DNA better, so the J call may be wrong. Germline V gene data show CDR1 as SGHNT and CDR2 as YYREEE (reference sequence). The CDR3 spans 13 residues. This CDR3 reads CASSFIGQGEQYF. Written as DNA, the CDR3 is TGTGCCAGCAGTTTTATCGGACAGGGCGAGCAGTACTTC.

This chain joins TRBV5-1 and TRBJ2-3; a weak D match, TRBD2 (7 bases). Germline lookup yields CDR1 SGHRS and CDR2 YFSETQ. V was shortened by 1 base and J by 2 bases, with 14 bases between the two germline ends. The CDR3 has 16 residues. The CDR3 region is CASSLTRGGTTDTQYF. The CDR3 DNA is TGCGCCAGCAGCTTGACGAGGGGGGGCACCACAGATACGCAGTATTTT.

The rearrangement links TRBV7-2 to TRBJ2-1; 8 bases align to TRBD2. With 3 bases clipped from V and 3 bases from J, the junction kept 4 bases outside the gene matches. CDR1 and CDR2 from the germline V gene are SGHTA and FQGNSA. This CDR3 has 15 amino acids. The CDR3 region has the DNA TGTGCCAGCAGCTTGGGACTAGGGGTCTACAATGAGCAGTTCTTC. It translates to CASSLGLGVYNEQFF.

The chain recombines TRBV4-3 with TRBJ2-3; 13 bases are shared with TRBD2. Germline CDR1 reads LGHNA; CDR2 reads YSLEER. With 4 bases clipped from V and 1 base from J, the junction kept 11 bases outside the gene matches. This CDR3 is 19 amino acids long. The CDR3 region is CASSRSPGTSGDRTDTQYF. As DNA, the CDR3 is TGCGCCAGCAGCCGAAGTCCCGGGACTAGCGGGGACCGCACAGATACGCAGTATTTT.

The V gene is TRBV5-1, the J gene TRBJ1-2; TRBD1 matches 7 bases. V shed 3 bases and J 1 base; nucleotides not matched to a gene: 18. Germline assignment: CDR1 SGHRS and CDR2 YFSETQ. CDR3 length equals 19 residues. The CDR3 region is CASSWTSGQSSNLNYGYTF. CDR3 sequence (DNA): TGCGCCAGCAGCTGGACGTCGGGACAGTCCTCCAATCTTAACTATGGCTACACCTTC.

The chain joins TRBV28 to TRBJ2-6; 7 bases fit TRBD1. CDR3 size: 16 residues. J was trimmed by 2 bases and V by 5 bases; bases with no gene match: 6. Per germline, CDR1 MDHEN and CDR2 SYDVKM. The CDR3 coding sequence is TGTGCCAGCAGTGCACCACAGGGGACTGGGGCCAACGTCCTGACTTTC. Its protein is CASSAPQGTGANVLTF.

The V gene is TRBV30, the J gene TRBJ2-1, with 7 bases matching TRBD2. V shed 4 bases and J 6 bases; nucleotides not matched to a gene: 9. This CDR3 comprises 14 residues. Germline-derived CDR1 and CDR2 are GTSNPN and SVGIG (reference sequence). CDR3 amino acids: CAWIRGVGPNEQFF. The CDR3 bases are TGTGCCTGGATCCGGGGGGTCGGTCCCAATGAGCAGTTCTTC.

V usage is TRBV19 and J usage is TRBJ2-7, with 9 bases that match TRBD1. The V gene's germline CDR1 is LNHDA and CDR2 SQIVND (reference sequence). This CDR3 contains 14 residues. The junction had 10 bases not matched to a gene; V was cut back by 8 bases and J by 5 bases. CDR3: CASEPTGGIHEQYF. The CDR3 DNA is TGTGCCAGTGAACCGACAGGGGGGATCCACGAGCAGTACTTC.

V and J are TRBV6-4 and TRBJ2-2; TRBD2 matches at 8 bases. Trimming at V came to 5 bases and at J to 5 bases, leaving 1 base not matched to a gene. Germline CDR1 MRHNA, CDR2 SNTAGT. CDR3 size: 13 residues. CDR3 sequence reads: CASSTGGTGELFF. The DNA for the CDR3 is TGTGCCAGCAGTACGGGAGGGACCGGGGAGCTGTTTTTT.

As regards this clone: An end of the junction does not agree with germline; a read error may underlie this. The chain links TRBV7-2 to TRBJ2-5; 12 nucleotides align to TRBD2. The germline V gene encodes CDR1 SGHTA and CDR2 FQGNSA. CDR3 length: 18 amino acids. In DNA, the CDR3 is TGTGCCAGCAGCTTAGCGACTAGCGGGGGACCGACCCAAGGGACCCAGTACTTC. Protein sequence: CASSLATSGGPTQGTQYF.

This sequence joins TRBV2 and TRBJ1-2; 8 positions match TRBD1. CDR3 length: 13 residues. CDR1 is SNHLY and CDR2 is FYNNEI in the germline V gene. With V trimmed by 7 bases and J by 5 bases, 6 bases remained unmatched. The CDR3 DNA follows: TGTGCCAGCACCCAACGACAGGGGTATGGCTACACCTTC. Translating gives CASTQRQGYGYTF.

The V gene is TRBV4-1, the J gene TRBJ2-7; TRBD1 matches 9 bases. The CDR3 extends over 17 amino acids. Trimming took 4 bases from V and 3 from J; bases not matched to a gene: 13. Germline assignment: CDR1 MGHRA and CDR2 YSYEKL. The CDR3 sequence: CASSRRQGGRRDYEQYF. CDR3 in DNA: TGCGCCAGCAGCCGCCGACAGGGGGGGCGAAGAGACTACGAGCAGTACTTC.

The chain carries TRBV19 and TRBJ1-5, with D perhaps TRBD1 (6 bases). The germline CDR1 and CDR2 sequences are LNHDA and SQIVND (reference sequence). The CDR3 has 17 amino acids. The ends were cut back, 1 base at V and 6 bases at J, with 19 bases in the middle. DNA of the CDR3: TGTGCCAGTAGTATAGGGGACGGGATTATAGGGGGTCAGCCCCAGCATTTT. This codes for CASSIGDGIIGGQPQHF.

This chain uses TRBV23-1 with TRBJ1-4, with D unresolved. TRBV23-1 is an ORF; its function is uncertain. V lost 1 base to trimming and J lost 8 bases, with 11 bases between them. The CDR3 contains 14 residues. The CDR3 region has the DNA TGCGCCAGCAGTCAATTCGTTCCAGGAGAAAAACTGTTTTTT. This translates into CASSQFVPGEKLFF.

This chain connects TRBV28 to TRBJ1-2, with D perhaps matching TRBD1 (6 bases). The ends were cut back, 1 base at V and 5 bases at J, with 14 bases in the middle. Germline-derived CDR1 and CDR2 are MDHEN and SYDVKM. The CDR3 consists of 15 residues. CDR3 in amino acids: CASSLSRQGTYGYTF. In DNA form, the CDR3 reads TGTGCCAGCAGTTTATCGAGGCAGGGGACATATGGCTACACCTTC.

Written as DNA, the CDR3 is TGCGCCAGCAGCCGGGGGGAGGGGACCTCCTACAATGAGCAGTTCTTC. It yields the protein CASSRGEGTSYNEQFF. The V and J genes are TRBV4-3 and TRBJ2-1; 7 nucleotides agree with TRBD2. After removal of 4 bases from V and 0 bases from J, the junction contained 6 bases not matched to a gene. From germline, CDR1 is LGHNA and CDR2 YSLEER. CDR3 length: 16 amino acids.

The chain is built from TRBV27 and TRBJ1-2; 7 bases match TRBD1. Germline CDR1 is MNHEY and CDR2 is SMNVEV (reference sequence). The CDR3 sequence is 13 residues long. V lost 5 bases, J lost 5 bases, and 5 bases stayed unmatched. The chain's CDR3 is CASSPRQGYGYTF. CDR3 bases: TGTGCCAGCAGTCCCCGACAGGGATATGGCTACACCTTC.